These T cell receptor beta chains were read from a single sample in a study of blood T cell repertoires in COVID-19. Method: immunoSEQ multiplex PCR; TCRdb's copy keeps in-frame clones and lacks some. The data contain roughly 45,000 clones, 86% of them singletons. Sequenced: peripheral blood. The receptor source for this set is a man in his sixties with active COVID-19. The CDR3 runs from the conserved cysteine through the conserved F or W. The D gene is left open where the match is weak. The size entry is marked missing in some rows and otherwise reads once, few, many or a size class.

TRBV5-1	TRBJ2-3	NA	14	NA	TGCGCCAGCAGCTTGGAAGGGGGCACAGATACGCAGTATTTT	CASSLEGGTDTQYF
TRBV7-3	TRBJ2-7	TRBD1	14	few	TGTGCCAGCAGCTTGGACAGGGCCGCCTACGAGCAGTACTTC	CASSLDRAAYEQYF
TRBV3-1/TRBV3-2	TRBJ2-1	TRBD2	16	NA	TGTGCCAGCAGCCAGGCTAGCGGGAGCCCTTACAATGAGCAGTTCTTC	CASSQASGSPYNEQFF
TRBV3-1/TRBV3-2	TRBJ2-6	NA	17	NA	TGTGCCAGCAGCCGCCGCGGGACCCGAGATGGGGCCAACGTCCTGACTTTC	CASSRRGTRDGANVLTF
TRBV11-3	TRBJ2-1	NA	15	NA	TGTGCCAGCAGCTTAGGAGGGGGTACCTACAATGAGCAGTTCTTC	CASSLGGGTYNEQFF
TRBV24-1	TRBJ2-7	NA	16	NA	TGTGCCACCAGTGATTTGTGCGGGATACGCTCCTACGAGCAGTACTTC	CATSDLCGIRSYEQYF
TRBV6-2/TRBV6-3	TRBJ2-3	NA	13	NA	TGTGCCAGCAGTTACCCTTCCACAGATACGCAGTATTTT	CASSYPSTDTQYF
TRBV2	TRBJ2-1	TRBD2	15	NA	TGTGCCAGCAGTCGCCTGACTAGCGCCAACAATGAGCAGTTCTTC	CASSRLTSANNEQFF
TRBV27	TRBJ1-3	NA	16	NA	TGTGCCAGCAGTCTACAGGGTCCCCTCTCTGGAAACACCATATATTTT	CASSLQGPLSGNTIYF
TRBV7-7	TRBJ2-5	TRBD1	13	NA	TGTGCCAGCAGCCGGACAGGGCTGGAGACCCAGTACTTC	CASSRTGLETQYF
TRBV10-3	TRBJ1-6	TRBD1	13	NA	TGTGCCATCAGTGAGGACAGGGTTTCACCCCTCCACTTT	CAISEDRVSPLHF
TRBV7-8	TRBJ1-1	TRBD1	15	once	TGTGCCAGCAGCTTTATGGACAGGGCAAACACTGAAGCTTTCTTT	CASSFMDRANTEAFF
TRBV20-1	TRBJ1-1	NA	11	NA	TGCAGGGGCCTCGATGGTACTGAAGCTTTCTTT	CRGLDGTEAFF
TRBV29-1	TRBJ2-2	NA	11	NA	TGCAGCGTTGCGGGGACCGGGGAGCTGTTTTTT	CSVAGTGELFF
TRBV4-1	TRBJ2-3	TRBD2	16	NA	TGCGCCAGCAGCCAAGAGGCTAGCGGGAGTTCAGATACGCAGTATTTT	CASSQEASGSSDTQYF
TRBV4-2	TRBJ2-5	NA	14	NA	TGTGCCAGCAGCCAAGACCTTGAGGAGACCGGCCAGTACTTC	CASSQDLEETGQYF
TRBV25-1	TRBJ1-3	NA	15	NA	TGTGCCAGCAGTCGTTATTCCAGCTCTGGAAACACCATATATTTT	CASSRYSSSGNTIYF
TRBV10-3	TRBJ2-7	TRBD2	19	once	TGTGCCATCAGTGAGTCGGGAGGACTAGCGGGAGGTTTTTCCTACGAGCAGTACTTC	CAISESGGLAGGFSYEQYF
TRBV5-1	TRBJ1-3	NA	16	once	TGCGCCAGCAGCCCTGGGGACAACAACTCTGGAAACACCATATATTTT	CASSPGDNNSGNTIYF
TRBV5-1	TRBJ2-3	TRBD1	14	NA	TGCGCCAGCAGTTCCTCCGGGACAGGGTCTACGCAGTATTTT	CASSSSGTGSTQYF
TRBV6-2/TRBV6-3	TRBJ1-2	TRBD1	12	NA	TGTGCCAGCAGTCCAGGGGGCTATGGCTACACCTTC	CASSPGGYGYTF
TRBV27	TRBJ1-1	NA	15	NA	TGTGCCAGCAGTTTAGCGGGCACTCTGGCCACTGAAGCTTTCTTT	CASSLAGTLATEAFF
TRBV9	TRBJ2-1	NA	15	NA	TGTGCCAGCAGCGTAGTAGCGGACGACTACAATGAGCAGTTCTTC	CASSVVADDYNEQFF
TRBV19	TRBJ1-5	TRBD1	13	few	TGTGCCAGTAGTCCCGACAGGGTTCAGCCCCAGCATTTT	CASSPDRVQPQHF
TRBV21-1	TRBJ2-1	NA	21	NA	TGTGCCAGCAGCAAAGCAGGGACTAGCGCCCACCTTGGGGGGTTTGACAATGAGCAGTTCTTC	CASSKAGTSAHLGGFDNEQFF
TRBV28	TRBJ2-1	NA	13	once	TGTGCCAGCAGTCCGCCGACAGACAATGAGCAGTTCTTC	CASSPPTDNEQFF